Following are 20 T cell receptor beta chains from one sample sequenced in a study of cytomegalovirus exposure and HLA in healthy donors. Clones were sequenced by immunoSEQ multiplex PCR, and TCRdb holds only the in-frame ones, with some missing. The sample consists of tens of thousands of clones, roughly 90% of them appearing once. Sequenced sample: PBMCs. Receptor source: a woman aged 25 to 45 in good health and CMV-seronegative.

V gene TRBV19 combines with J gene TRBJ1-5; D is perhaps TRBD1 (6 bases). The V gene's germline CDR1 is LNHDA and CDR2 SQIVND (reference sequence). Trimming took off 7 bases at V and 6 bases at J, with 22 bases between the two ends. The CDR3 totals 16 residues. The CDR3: CASTYPGGNAGQPQHF. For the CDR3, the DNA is TGTGCCAGTACTTATCCGGGGGGCAATGCAGGTCAGCCCCAGCATTTT.

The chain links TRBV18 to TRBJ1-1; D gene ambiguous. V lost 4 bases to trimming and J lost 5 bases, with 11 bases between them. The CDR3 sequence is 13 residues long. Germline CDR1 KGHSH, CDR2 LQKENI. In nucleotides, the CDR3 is TGTGCCAGCTCACTGGAACCGGGTACTGAAGCTTTCTTT. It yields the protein CASSLEPGTEAFF. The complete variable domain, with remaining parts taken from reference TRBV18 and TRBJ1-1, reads NAGVMQNPRHLVRRRGQEARLRCSPMKGHSHVYWYRQLPEEGLKFMVYLQKENIIDESGMPKERFSAEFPKEGPSILRIQQVVRGDSAAYFCASSLEPGTEAFFGQGTRLTVV.

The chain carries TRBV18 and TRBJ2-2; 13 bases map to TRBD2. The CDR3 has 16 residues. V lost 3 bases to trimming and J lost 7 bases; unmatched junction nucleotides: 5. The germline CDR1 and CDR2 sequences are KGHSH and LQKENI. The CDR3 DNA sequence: TGTGCCAGCTCACCCCGGACTAGCGGGAGTAACGGGGAGCTGTTTTTT. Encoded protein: CASSPRTSGSNGELFF.

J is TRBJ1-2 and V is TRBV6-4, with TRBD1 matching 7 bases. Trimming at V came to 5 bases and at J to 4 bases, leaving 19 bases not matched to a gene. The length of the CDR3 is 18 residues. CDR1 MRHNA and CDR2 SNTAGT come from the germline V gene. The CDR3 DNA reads TGTGCCAGCAGTTTAACAGGGGCGGATTTCCACAAGGCCTATGGCTACACCTTC. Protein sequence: CASSLTGADFHKAYGYTF.

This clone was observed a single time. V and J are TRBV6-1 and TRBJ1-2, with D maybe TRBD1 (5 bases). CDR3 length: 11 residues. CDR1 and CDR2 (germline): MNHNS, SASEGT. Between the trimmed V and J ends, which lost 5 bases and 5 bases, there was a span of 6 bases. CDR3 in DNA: TGTGCCAGCAGTTACAGGTATGGCTACACCTTC. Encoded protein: CASSYRYGYTF.

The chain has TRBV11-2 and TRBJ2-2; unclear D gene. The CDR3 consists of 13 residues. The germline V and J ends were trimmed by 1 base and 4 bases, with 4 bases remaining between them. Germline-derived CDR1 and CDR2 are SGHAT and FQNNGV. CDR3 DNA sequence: TGTGCCAGCAGCTTAGCAGGCACCGGGGAGCTGTTTTTT. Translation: CASSLAGTGELFF.

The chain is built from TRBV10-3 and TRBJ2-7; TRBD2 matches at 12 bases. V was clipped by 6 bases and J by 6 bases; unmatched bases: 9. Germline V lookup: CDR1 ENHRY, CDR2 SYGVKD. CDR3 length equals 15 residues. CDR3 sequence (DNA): TGTGCCATCAGCGGAATCCTAGCGGGAGGGTCCGAGCAGTACTTC. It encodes CAISGILAGGSEQYF.

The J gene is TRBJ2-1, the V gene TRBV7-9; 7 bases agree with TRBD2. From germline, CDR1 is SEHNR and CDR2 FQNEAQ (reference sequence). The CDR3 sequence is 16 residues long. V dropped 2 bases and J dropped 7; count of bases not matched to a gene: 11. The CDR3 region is CASSLNFNGGRNEQFF. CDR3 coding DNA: TGTGCCAGCAGCTTAAATTTTAACGGGGGGAGGAATGAGCAGTTCTTC.

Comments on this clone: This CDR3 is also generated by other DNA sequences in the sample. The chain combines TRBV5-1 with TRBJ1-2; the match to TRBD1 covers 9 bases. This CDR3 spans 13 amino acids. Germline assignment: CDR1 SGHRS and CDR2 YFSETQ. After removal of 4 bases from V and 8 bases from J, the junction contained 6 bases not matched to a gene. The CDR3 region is CASSPGQGEGYTF. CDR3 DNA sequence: TGCGCCAGCAGCCCGGGACAGGGAGAGGGCTACACCTTC.

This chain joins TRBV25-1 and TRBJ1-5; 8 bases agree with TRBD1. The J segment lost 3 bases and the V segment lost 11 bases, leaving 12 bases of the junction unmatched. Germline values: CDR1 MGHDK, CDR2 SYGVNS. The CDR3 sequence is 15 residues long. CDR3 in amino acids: CASSAQGDYNQPQHF. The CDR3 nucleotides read TGTGCCTCTTCGGCACAGGGGGATTACAATCAGCCCCAGCATTTT. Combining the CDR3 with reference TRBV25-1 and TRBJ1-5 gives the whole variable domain EADIYQTPRYLVIGTGKKITLECSQTMGHDKMYWYQQDPGMELHLIHYSYGVNSTEKGDLSSESTVSRIRTEHFPLTLESARPSHTSQYLCASSAQGDYNQPQHFGDGTRLSIL.

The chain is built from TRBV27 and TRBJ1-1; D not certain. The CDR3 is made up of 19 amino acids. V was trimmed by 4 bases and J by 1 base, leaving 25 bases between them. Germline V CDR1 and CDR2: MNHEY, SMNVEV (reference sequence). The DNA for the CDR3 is TGTGCCAGCAGTTCGGAGGCAGGACGTGGACGCAGACCGAACACTGAAGCTTTCTTT. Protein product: CASSSEAGRGRRPNTEAFF.

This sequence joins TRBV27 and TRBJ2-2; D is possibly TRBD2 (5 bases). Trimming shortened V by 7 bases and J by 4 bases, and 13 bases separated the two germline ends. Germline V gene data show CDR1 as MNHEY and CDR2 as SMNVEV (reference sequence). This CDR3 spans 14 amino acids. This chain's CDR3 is CASTSDYLTGELFF. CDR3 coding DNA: TGTGCCAGCACTTCCGACTACCTCACCGGGGAGCTGTTTTTT.

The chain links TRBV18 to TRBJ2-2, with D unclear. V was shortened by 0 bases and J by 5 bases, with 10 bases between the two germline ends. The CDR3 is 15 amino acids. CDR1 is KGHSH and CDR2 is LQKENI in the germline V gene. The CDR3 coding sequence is TGTGCCAGCTCACCACCGTTGCAGTGGACCGGGGAGCTGTTTTTT. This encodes CASSPPLQWTGELFF.

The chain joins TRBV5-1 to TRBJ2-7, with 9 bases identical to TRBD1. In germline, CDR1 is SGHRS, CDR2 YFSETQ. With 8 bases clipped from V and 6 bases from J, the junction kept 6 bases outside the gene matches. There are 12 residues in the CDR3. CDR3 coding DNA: TGCGCCAGTCGACAGGGGGAATCCGAGCAGTACTTC. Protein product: CASRQGESEQYF.

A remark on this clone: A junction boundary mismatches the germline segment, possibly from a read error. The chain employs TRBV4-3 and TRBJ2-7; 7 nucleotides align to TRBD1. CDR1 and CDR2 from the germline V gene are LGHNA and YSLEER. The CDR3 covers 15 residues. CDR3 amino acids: CANSQDFQGAYEQYF. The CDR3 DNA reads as TGCGCCAACAGCCAAGATTTCCAGGGGGCCTACGAGCAGTACTTC.

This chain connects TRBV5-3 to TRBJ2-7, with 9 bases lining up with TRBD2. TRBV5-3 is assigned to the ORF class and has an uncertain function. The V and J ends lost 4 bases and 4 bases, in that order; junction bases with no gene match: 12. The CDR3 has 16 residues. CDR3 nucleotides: TGTGCCAGAAGCGGAGCTCGGCGGGAGGGGGTTTACGAGCAGTACTTC. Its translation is CARSGARREGVYEQYF.

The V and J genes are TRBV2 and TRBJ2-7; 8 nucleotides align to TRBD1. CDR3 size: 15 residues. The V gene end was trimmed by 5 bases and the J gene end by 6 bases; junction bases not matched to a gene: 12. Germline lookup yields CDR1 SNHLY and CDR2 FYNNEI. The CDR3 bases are TGTGCCAGCAGTCTCCGGGGACAGGACTACCGCGAGCAGTACTTC. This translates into CASSLRGQDYREQYF.

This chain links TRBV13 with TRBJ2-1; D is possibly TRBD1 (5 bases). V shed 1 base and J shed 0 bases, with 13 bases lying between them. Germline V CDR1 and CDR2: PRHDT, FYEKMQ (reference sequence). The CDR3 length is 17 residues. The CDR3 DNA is TGTGCCAGCAGCTTAGAGGATAGGGGCTCCTCCTACAATGAGCAGTTCTTC. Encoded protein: CASSLEDRGSSYNEQFF.

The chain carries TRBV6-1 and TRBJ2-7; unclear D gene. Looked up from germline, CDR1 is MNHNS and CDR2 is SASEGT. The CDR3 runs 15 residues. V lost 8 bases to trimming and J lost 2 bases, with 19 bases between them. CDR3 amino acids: CASAIENHRTYEQYF. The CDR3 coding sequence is TGTGCCAGCGCTATAGAGAATCATAGAACCTACGAGCAGTACTTC.

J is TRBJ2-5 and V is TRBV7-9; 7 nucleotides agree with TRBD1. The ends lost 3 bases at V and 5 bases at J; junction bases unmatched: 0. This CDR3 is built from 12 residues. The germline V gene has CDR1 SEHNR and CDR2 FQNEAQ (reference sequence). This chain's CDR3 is CASSLDRETQYF. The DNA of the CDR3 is TGTGCCAGCAGCTTGGACAGGGAGACCCAGTACTTC.